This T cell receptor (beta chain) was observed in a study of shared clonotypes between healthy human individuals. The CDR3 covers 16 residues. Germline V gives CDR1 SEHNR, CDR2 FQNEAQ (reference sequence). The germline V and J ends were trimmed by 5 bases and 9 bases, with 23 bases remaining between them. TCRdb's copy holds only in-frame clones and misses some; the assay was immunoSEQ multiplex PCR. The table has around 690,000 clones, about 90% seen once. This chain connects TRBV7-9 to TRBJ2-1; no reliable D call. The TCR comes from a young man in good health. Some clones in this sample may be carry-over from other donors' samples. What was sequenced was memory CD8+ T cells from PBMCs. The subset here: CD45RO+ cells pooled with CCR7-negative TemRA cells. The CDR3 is CASSPKTEPLFSEQFF. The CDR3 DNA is TGTGCCAGCAGCCCGAAGACCGAGCCCCTTTTTAGTGAGCAGTTCTTC.